This is a list of T cell receptor beta chains from one sample in a study of early T cells in non-severe SARS-CoV-2 infection. TCRdb reprocessed the 5' RACE reads via MiXCR and lists one record per CDR3 protein. The table lists fewer than 95,000 distinct CDR3 sequences, approximately 15% of them singletons. Sequences were derived from whole blood, sampled at baseline. The receptors come from an adult who was a healthcare worker with PCR-confirmed SARS-CoV-2 infection or an uninfected control (not recorded which). CDR3s include the opening cysteine and the closing phenylalanine or tryptophan. A D gene is named only where the DNA matches it firmly. Rows give clone size only sometimes, using once, few, many, or a class for an expanded clone.

>TRBV2|TRBJ1-1|few|-
TGTGCCAGCAGTGAAGTGAGGACTGAAGCTTTCTTT
CASSEVRTEAFF
>TRBV16|TRBJ1-1|-|-
TGTGCCAGCAGCCATGTGAACACTGAAGCTTTCTTT
CASSHVNTEAFF
>TRBV12-3/TRBV12-4|TRBJ2-5|many|-
TGTGCCAGCTCTTCTCTAGGCCCGCAGGGAGTTCGGGAGACCCAGTACTTC
CASSSLGPQGVRETQYF
>TRBV20-1|TRBJ2-1|-|TRBD2
TGCAGTGCTAGTAGCCTAGCGGTAGGTGAGCAGTTCTTC
CSASSLAVGEQFF
>TRBV11-2|TRBJ2-1|few|TRBD2
TGTGCCAGCAGCGTTAGGACTAGCGGGAACGACAATGAGCAGTTCTTC
CASSVRTSGNDNEQFF
>TRBV6-2/TRBV6-3|TRBJ2-7|-|TRBD2
TGTGCCAGCAGAGTGACCGGGACTAGCGGCGAGCAGTACTTC
CASRVTGTSGEQYF
>TRBV6-5|TRBJ1-6|few|-
TGTGCCAGCAGCCAGGACGTTCGGTCACCCCTCCACTTT
CASSQDVRSPLHF
>TRBV4-2|TRBJ1-4|-|-
TGTGCCAGCAGGTCGGTGGAGCCCCGACTGTTTTTT
CASRSVEPRLFF
>TRBV11-2|TRBJ2-5|few|TRBD2
TGTGCCAGCAAGTGGTTCAGCGGGACCCAAGAGACCCAGTACTTC
CASKWFSGTQETQYF
>TRBV6-5|TRBJ1-2|-|-
TGTGCCAGCGGGGAGCCTTCCTATGGCTACACCTTC
CASGEPSYGYTF
>TRBV6-2/TRBV6-3|TRBJ2-2|-|-
TGTGCCAGCAGTATGAGCGGGGAGCTGTTTTTT
CASSMSGELFF
>TRBV6-2/TRBV6-3|TRBJ2-7|many|-
TGTGCCAGCACCCGAGACAGTTTGAACGAGCAGTACTTC
CASTRDSLNEQYF
>TRBV19|TRBJ2-7|few|TRBD2
TGTGCCAGCAGAACCCGCCGGGAGGGCCTCTACGAGCAGTACTTC
CASRTRREGLYEQYF
>TRBV12-3/TRBV12-4|TRBJ2-7|few|-
TGTGCCAGCAGTTATGTGCGGGTATTCTACGAGCAGTACTTC
CASSYVRVFYEQYF
>TRBV20-1|TRBJ2-1|few|TRBD2
TGCAGTGCTACTCTACTAGCGGGAGCGGAAAATGAGCAGTTCTTC
CSATLLAGAENEQFF
>TRBV11-2|TRBJ2-5|-|-
TGTGCCAGCAGCGACGGGACTCAAGAGACCCAGTACTTC
CASSDGTQETQYF
>TRBV20-1|TRBJ1-1|-|-
TGCAGTGCTAGAGTTCGGGGGAGGGGATCAACGGGGACTGAAGCTTTCTTT
CSARVRGRGSTGTEAFF
>TRBV7-9|TRBJ2-2|-|-
TGTGCCAGCAGCTCCCGGGACTTTAACACCGGGGAGCTGTTTTTT
CASSSRDFNTGELFF
>TRBV14|TRBJ2-2|-|-
TGTGCCAGCAGCAAAAGACAGGAAACCGGGGAGCTGTTTTTT
CASSKRQETGELFF
>TRBV5-4|TRBJ2-3|few|-
TGTGCCAGCAGCTTACCGGGAGTTTCAGATACGCAGTATTTT
CASSLPGVSDTQYF
>TRBV5-1|TRBJ2-5|many|-
TGCGCCAGCAGCTTGTGGGCAGGAAAAAAAGAGACCCAGTACTTC
CASSLWAGKKETQYF
>TRBV11-2|TRBJ2-5|many|TRBD2
TGTGCCAGCAGCTTGGCGGGACTAGCGGGAATGGAGACCCAGTACTTC
CASSLAGLAGMETQYF
>TRBV28|TRBJ2-1|-|TRBD2
TGTGCCAGCAGTTTACTCGCGGGAGTTCCCTACAATGAGCAGTTCTTC
CASSLLAGVPYNEQFF
>TRBV20-1|TRBJ2-3|few|TRBD2
TGCAGTGCTGGGGGACTAGCGGGAACCCCTAGCACAGATACGCAGTATTTT
CSAGGLAGTPSTDTQYF
>TRBV5-5|TRBJ1-1|-|-
TGTGCCAGCAGCTTGGAGTCTAGCGGGACGGCTCTTTTTGAAGCTTTCTTT
CASSLESSGTALFEAFF
>TRBV28|TRBJ1-2|-|TRBD1
TGTGCCAGCAGTTTTGGGACAGGGGCATTGAACTATGGCTACACCTTC
CASSFGTGALNYGYTF
>TRBV20-1|TRBJ1-1|many|-
TGCAGTGCTATTGGTTTAGGACGTTTGAACACTGAAGCTTTCTTT
CSAIGLGRLNTEAFF
>TRBV7-9|TRBJ2-2|few|-
TGTGCCAGCAGATCAGGGCCCGGCACCGGGGAGCTGTTTTTT
CASRSGPGTGELFF
>TRBV5-1|TRBJ1-1|many|TRBD1
TGCGCCAGCAGCATACAGGGGATGAACACTGAAGCTTTCTTT
CASSIQGMNTEAFF
>TRBV28|TRBJ2-3|many|TRBD2
TGTGCCAGCAGCCCGAGCGGGAGGGCCCAAGATACGCAGTATTTT
CASSPSGRAQDTQYF
>TRBV29-1|TRBJ2-2|few|-
TGCAGCGTTGTATTAGGGGGGAGAGAGACCGGGGAGCTGTTTTTT
CSVVLGGRETGELFF
>TRBV27|TRBJ1-2|few|-
TGTGCCAGCAGTTTACACCGGTTGGGTTCGGATGGCTACACCTTC
CASSLHRLGSDGYTF
>TRBV27|TRBJ2-1|-|-
TGTGCCACCACCGGGTATCCCTACAATGAGCAGTTCTTC
CATTGYPYNEQFF
>TRBV7-9|TRBJ1-5|few|TRBD1
TGTGCCAGCGCGACAGGGGGCTTTAATCAGCCCCAGCATTTT
CASATGGFNQPQHF
>TRBV6-2/TRBV6-3|TRBJ2-1|-|-
TGTGCCAGCAGTTATGGGGGTGGCGGTGAGCAGTTCTTC
CASSYGGGGEQFF
>TRBV20-1|TRBJ1-1|few|-
TGCAGCTCAAAACCTCCGGTGGGCACTGAAGCTTTCTTT
CSSKPPVGTEAFF
>TRBV9|TRBJ2-7|few|TRBD1
TGTGCCAGCAGCCCCCGAGCGACAGGGAAGCACGAGCAGTACTTC
CASSPRATGKHEQYF
>TRBV7-9|TRBJ2-1|many|TRBD2
TGTGCCAGCAGCTCGGTCCGACTAGCCCCTATTCCCAATGAGCAGTTCTTC
CASSSVRLAPIPNEQFF
>TRBV29-1|TRBJ2-1|-|-
TGCAGCGTTGTAATCCGCTCCTACAATGAGCAGTTCTTC
CSVVIRSYNEQFF
>TRBV6-5|TRBJ1-1|few|-
TGTGCCAGTAGTCGGGCGGGATTGAACACTGAAGCTTTCTTT
CASSRAGLNTEAFF
>TRBV5-1|TRBJ1-1|-|-
TGCGCCAGCAGCTTTACTGGATACACTGAAGCTTTCTTT
CASSFTGYTEAFF
>TRBV10-3|TRBJ2-1|-|TRBD2
TGTGCCATCAGTGGTACGGCGGGAGAGTACAATGAGCAGTTCTTC
CAISGTAGEYNEQFF
>TRBV14|TRBJ2-1|-|-
TGTGCCAGCAGCCAACGCGACAGATACAATGAGCAGTTCTTC
CASSQRDRYNEQFF
>TRBV7-9|TRBJ2-3|many|-
TGTGCCAGCAGCTTAGTAGTGCTACCCACAGATACGCAGTATTTT
CASSLVVLPTDTQYF
>TRBV20-1|TRBJ2-1|-|-
TGCAGTGCTAGCCGCGTAACGGGCTCCTACAATGAGCAGTTCTTC
CSASRVTGSYNEQFF
>TRBV5-1|TRBJ2-3|-|TRBD2
TGCGCCAGCAGAAAACTAGCGGGAGAAGGAAGCACAGATACGCAGTATTTT
CASRKLAGEGSTDTQYF
>TRBV30|TRBJ1-5|many|TRBD1
TGTGCCTGGGATCCCGGACAGGGCAATCAGCCCCAGCATTTT
CAWDPGQGNQPQHF
>TRBV11-3|TRBJ2-3|-|-
TGTGCCAGCAGCTCGGGTGGAGATACGCAGTATTTT
CASSSGGDTQYF
>TRBV28|TRBJ1-3|many|-
TGTGCCAGCAGTCCACTGGATTCTGGAAACACCATATATTTT
CASSPLDSGNTIYF
>TRBV10-2|TRBJ2-7|-|-
TGCGCCAGCCGGACGCTCGGGTTTCAGAACGAGCAGTACTTC
CASRTLGFQNEQYF
>TRBV20-1|TRBJ2-7|few|-
TGCAGTGCTAGTGCCAGGGTAGTTGACGAGCAGTACTTC
CSASARVVDEQYF